The source of this TCR beta chain is a study of T cells in Graves' hyperthyroidism and ophthalmopathy. Overall study results and limits: Among thyroid clonotypes expanded above 0.001, most also appeared in blood.

As for this clonotype: The antigen is not known.

Using RNA transcripts as the source, TCR beta CDR3 regions were amplified. HTBI primers drove first-round RT-PCR of the TCR CDR3. MiXCR, run by TCRdb on the multiplex PCR reads, gives a single entry per CDR3 protein. The sample includes about 840,000 distinct CDR3 sequences, around 38% of them seen just once. PBMCs were derived from 9.5 to 10 ml fresh peripheral blood. This CDR3 region has 13 residues. The ends were cut back, 7 bases at V and 5 bases at J, with 14 bases in the middle. Germline V gives CDR1 SQVTM, CDR2 ANQGSEA. The chain has TRBV29-1 and TRBJ1-4; D might be TRBD1 (6 bases). The sequencing sample was made of blood. The sequence came from a man younger than 30 with Graves' hyperthyroidism. Here the CDR3 reads CSATGTGNEKLFF. The CDR3, as DNA: TGCAGCGCCACAGGGACGGGGAATGAAAAACTGTTTTTT.